The table lists the clone carrying this T cell receptor (beta chain) with many counts. Its antigen is not identified. V was trimmed by 3 bases and J by 4 bases, leaving 6 bases between them. This CDR3 comprises 12 residues. This record belongs to a study of T cells in Graves' hyperthyroidism and ophthalmopathy. Researchers barred patients who had uncontrolled infection, other autoimmune disease, pregnancy or lactation. Diagnosis rested on symptoms, serum thyroxine and TRAb, thyroid ultrasound, and orbital computed tomography. Study-wide results and caveats: Most expanded thyroid clonotypes above 0.001 recurred in blood.

TCR beta CDR3 sequences were amplified from RNA transcripts. The study used the HTBI primer set for a first-round RT-PCR of the TCR CDR3. MiXCR was run by TCRdb on the multiplex PCR reads, yielding one entry per CDR3 protein. The data hold 600,000 to 800,000 distinct CDR3 sequences, with 30% to 40% observed a single time. The chain couples TRBV12-3 or TRBV12-4 to TRBJ1-2; D gene unclear. Sequenced input: blood. This TCR derives from a woman in her 40s with Graves' hyperthyroidism. The CDR3 here is CASSLAIYGYTF. The CDR3 DNA is TGTGCCAGCAGTTTGGCGATCTATGGCTACACCTTC.